The 21 T cell receptor beta chains below were found in one sample sequenced in a study of regulatory T cells in long-lasting Graves disease. TCR beta libraries were built with iRepertoire HTBI primers and Arm-PCR of CDR3 regions. TCRdb re-derived calls from the multiplex PCR reads in MiXCR, one entry per CDR3 protein. Of roughly 450,000 distinct CDR3 sequences in the sample, around 20% were seen once. Time point here: persistent/refractory GD, antithyroid drugs over 5 years with positive TRAb. Extracted PBMC RNA gave rise to the TCR library. The sequencing here drew on peripheral blood mononuclear cells (PBMCs), taken when the disease was refractory, from a patient treated with antithyroid drugs. Every receptor here comes from a female donor with Graves disease.

Concerning this clonotype itself: This may be a read error, as it is one base from a much larger clone. The V call is TRBV28, the J call TRBJ1-3; 9 nucleotides line up with TRBD1. The CDR3 totals 13 residues. The germline V gene has CDR1 MDHEN and CDR2 SYDVKM. CDR3 in DNA: TGTGCCAGCAGTTTGACAGGGGGAAACGCCATATATTTT. Protein sequence: CASSLTGGNAIYF. Drawing the rest from reference TRBV28 and TRBJ1-3, the complete variable domain is DVKVTQSSRYLVKRTGEKVFLECVQDMDHENMFWYRQDPGLGLRLIYFSYDVKMKEKGDIPEGYSVSREKKERFSLILESASTNQTSMYLCASSLTGGNAIYFGEGSWLTVV.

The chain links TRBV6-2 or TRBV6-3 to TRBJ2-2; perhaps TRBD2 as D (7 bases). With 7 bases removed from V and 0 bases from J, the gap between germline ends came to 15 bases. The CDR3 spans 16 residues. CDR1 and CDR2 (germline): MNHEY, SVGEGT. The CDR3 here is CASIEGGKPNTGELFF. The DNA of the CDR3 is TGTGCCAGCATCGAGGGGGGGAAACCGAACACCGGGGAGCTGTTTTTT.

This clonotype was counted a few times. V and J are TRBV28 and TRBJ2-3; D uncertain. This CDR3 is 16 amino acids long. Trimming took off 1 base at V and 2 bases at J, with 13 bases between the two ends. In germline, CDR1 is MDHEN, CDR2 SYDVKM. The CDR3 nucleotides are TGTGCCAGCAGTTTATTACAGCCCCGATACACAGATACGCAGTATTTT. This translates into CASSLLQPRYTDTQYF.

Note on this clonotype: This CDR3 fails to terminate in the conserved phenylalanine or tryptophan, so it likely reflects a read error. This chain connects TRBV7-2 to TRBJ2-5; a weak D match, TRBD2 (5 bases). CDR1 SGHTA and CDR2 FQGNSA come from the germline V gene. This CDR3 contains 14 residues. With 2 bases removed from V and 3 bases from J, the gap between germline ends came to 10 bases. CDR3 nucleotide sequence: TGTGCCAGCAGCTTATCTAGCCTTGAAGAGACCCAGTACGTC. Its translation: CASSLSSLEETQYV.

This clonotype was picked up a small number of times. The V call is TRBV2, the J call TRBJ1-4, with 7 bases identical to TRBD1. V trimming: 6 bases; J trimming: 3 bases; junction bases outside the gene matches: 7. Germline CDR1 SNHLY, CDR2 FYNNEI. The CDR3 consists of 15 residues. CDR3 region: CASSVGQGANEKLFF. In DNA, the CDR3 is TGTGCCAGCAGCGTTGGGCAGGGGGCTAATGAAAAACTGTTTTTT.

Ten or more counts support this clonotype. V and J are TRBV28 and TRBJ1-6; possibly TRBD1 for D (6 bases). The CDR3 totals 16 residues. The germline CDR1 and CDR2 sequences are MDHEN and SYDVKM. With 3 bases removed from V and 7 bases from J, the gap between germline ends came to 16 bases. Written as DNA, the CDR3 is TGTGCCAGCAGTTTGGTCGGGGGGCTAGGAAATTCACCCCTCCACTTT. Residues: CASSLVGGLGNSPLHF.

The chain is built from TRBV7-2 and TRBJ2-7; possibly TRBD2 for D (5 bases). CDR1 and CDR2 (germline): SGHTA, FQGNSA. CDR3 length: 15 amino acids. The V gene lost 5 bases and the J gene lost 1 base, with 15 bases spanning the gap. For the CDR3, the DNA is TGTGCCAGCAGCACCTTTCCGGGGTCTTCCTACGAGCAGTACTTC. This codes for CASSTFPGSSYEQYF.

V is TRBV27 and J is TRBJ2-5, with a tentative D call TRBD2 (6 bases). Germline V gene data show CDR1 as MNHEY and CDR2 as SMNVEV (reference sequence). Trimming stripped 4 bases from V and 2 bases from J, with 17 bases between. The CDR3 is 16 amino acids. The CDR3 region is CASSSFSRDRQETQYF. The CDR3 nucleotides are TGTGCCAGCAGTTCTTTCTCGCGGGATAGGCAAGAGACCCAGTACTTC.

For this clonotype: It may be a read error: a sequence one base away is much more abundant. The gene calls are TRBV27 and TRBJ1-1, with D maybe TRBD1 (5 bases). Trimming shortened V by 2 bases and J by 6 bases, and 16 bases separated the two germline ends. Germline CDR1 is MNHEY and CDR2 is SMNVEV (reference sequence). The CDR3 consists of 15 residues. The CDR3 DNA reads as TGTGCCAGCAGTTTAGTTTTTCTAGGGGTCGCTGAAGCTTTCTTT. Amino acids: CASSLVFLGVAEAFF.

There are many counts of this clonotype. Compared with germline, one end of the junction differs, possibly owing to a read error. This rearrangement joins TRBV15 to TRBJ2-5; D is unresolved. This CDR3 is 13 amino acids long. In germline, CDR1 is LNHNV, CDR2 YYDKDF (reference sequence). The CDR3 DNA is TGTGCCACCAGCGGAGACTCGGAAGAGACCCAGTACTTC. Translation: CATSGDSEETQYF.

This sequence joins TRBV7-6 and TRBJ1-1; D is uncertain. The ends were cut back, 3 bases at V and 1 base at J, with 6 bases in the middle. The CDR3 loop spans 13 amino acids. Germline CDR1 SGHVS, CDR2 FNYEAQ. CDR3 nucleotides: TGTGCCAGCAGCTTTTGGGAGAACACTGAAGCTTTCTTT. Amino acids: CASSFWENTEAFF.

The sample holds many counts of this clonotype. The J gene is TRBJ1-1, the V gene TRBV28; D is perhaps TRBD1 (5 bases). The CDR3 consists of 14 residues. The germline V and J ends were trimmed by 5 bases and 5 bases, with 15 bases remaining between them. Germline values: CDR1 MDHEN, CDR2 SYDVKM. In DNA, the CDR3 is TGTGCCAGCAGTGCCCGGGGGGGTGGTACTGAAGCTTTCTTT. This translates into CASSARGGGTEAFF.

The sample holds many counts of this clonotype. V gene TRBV7-2 combines with J gene TRBJ1-1; 7 bases agree with TRBD1. Trimming took 5 bases from V and 6 from J; bases not matched to a gene: 12. The CDR3 is 15 amino acids. CDR1 SGHTA and CDR2 FQGNSA come from the germline V gene. In nucleotides, the CDR3 is TGTGCCAGCAGCCCAAACCTCAACAGGGGCTCTGAAGCTTTCTTT. It is translated as CASSPNLNRGSEAFF.

There are many counts of this clonotype. The CDR3 sequence is CASSSLGTGYLSGYTF. As DNA, the CDR3 is TGTGCCAGCAGTAGCCTCGGGACAGGGTATTTGAGTGGCTACACCTTC. The V call is TRBV28, the J call TRBJ1-2, with 9 bases lining up with TRBD1. In germline, CDR1 is MDHEN, CDR2 SYDVKM. Trimming at V came to 5 bases and at J to 7 bases, leaving 14 bases not matched to a gene. This CDR3 has 16 amino acids.

This clonotype was recorded at least ten times. The chain carries TRBV12-3 or TRBV12-4 and TRBJ2-5; no firm D call. The CDR3 length is 14 residues. V was cut by 5 bases and J by 2 bases, with 12 bases left in between. The CDR3: CASSPPEPQETQYF. The CDR3 DNA reads TGTGCCAGCAGTCCCCCCGAACCTCAAGAGACCCAGTACTTC.

Remarks on this clonotype: Its ends do not fully match the called genes, so a read error is possible. This chain links TRBV19 with TRBJ2-2; D is tentatively TRBD1 or TRBD2 (5 bases each). This CDR3 is 14 amino acids long. CDR1 is LNHDA, CDR2 SQIVND, per germline (reference sequence). CDR3 nucleotide sequence: TGTGCCAGTAGCTCTTGGGGCACAACCGGGGAGCCGTTTTTT. Translating gives CASSSWGTTGEPFF.

This clonotype has only a few counts. This rearrangement joins TRBV5-1 to TRBJ1-1, with unresolved D. CDR1 and CDR2 from the germline V gene are SGHRS and YFSETQ. Trimming took 0 bases from V and 3 from J, leaving 9 bases between them. The CDR3 is made up of 14 amino acids. CDR3 residues: CASSLEPLDTEAFF. CDR3 in DNA: TGCGCCAGCAGCTTGGAGCCGTTGGACACTGAAGCTTTCTTT.

The CDR3 is CASRVGGAPFGGYTF. CDR3 DNA: TGTGCCAGCAGGGTTGGGGGGGCTCCTTTCGGTGGCTACACCTTC. The chain joins TRBV5-5 to TRBJ1-2, with TRBD1 as a possible D gene (6 bases). CDR1 is SGHKS and CDR2 is YYEKEE in the germline V gene (reference sequence). Deletions cut 5 bases from V and 7 bases from J, with 21 bases between. This CDR3 has 15 amino acids.

This clonotype has only a few counts. The CDR3: CASSSLRGEQFF. The CDR3 DNA sequence: TGTGCCAGCAGCTCCCTCAGGGGTGAGCAGTTCTTC. The chain couples TRBV7-2 to TRBJ2-1, with a possible D match to TRBD1 (6 bases). The germline CDR1 and CDR2 sequences are SGHTA and FQGNSA. The CDR3 is 12 residues long. V lost 4 bases to trimming and J lost 9 bases, with 10 bases between them. Together with reference TRBV7-2 and TRBJ2-1, the CDR3 gives the full variable domain: GAGVSQSPSNKVTEKGKDVELRCDPISGHTALYWYRQSLGQGLEFLIYFQGNSAPDKSGLPSDRFSAERTGGSVSTLTIQRTQQEDSAVYLCASSSLRGEQFFGPGTRLTVL.

This clonotype was recorded many times. This chain uses TRBV27 with TRBJ1-2, with 9 bases identical to TRBD1. The trim removed 6 bases at V and 8 bases at J, leaving 13 bases unmatched. The CDR3 is 15 residues long. The germline V gene has CDR1 MNHEY and CDR2 SMNVEV (reference sequence). In nucleotides, the CDR3 is TGTGCCAGCAGCCTGACCCCGGGACAGGGTGACGGCTACACCTTC. Protein product: CASSLTPGQGDGYTF.

Many counts were recorded for this clonotype. The chain joins TRBV12-3 or TRBV12-4 to TRBJ2-2; 8 bases are shared with TRBD2. The V gene end was trimmed by 6 bases and the J gene end by 4 bases; junction bases not matched to a gene: 7. This CDR3 has 15 amino acids. The DNA for the CDR3 is TGTGCCAGCAGAGCAGCGGGAGTGGGCACCGGGGAGCTGTTTTTT. Encoded protein: CASRAAGVGTGELFF.